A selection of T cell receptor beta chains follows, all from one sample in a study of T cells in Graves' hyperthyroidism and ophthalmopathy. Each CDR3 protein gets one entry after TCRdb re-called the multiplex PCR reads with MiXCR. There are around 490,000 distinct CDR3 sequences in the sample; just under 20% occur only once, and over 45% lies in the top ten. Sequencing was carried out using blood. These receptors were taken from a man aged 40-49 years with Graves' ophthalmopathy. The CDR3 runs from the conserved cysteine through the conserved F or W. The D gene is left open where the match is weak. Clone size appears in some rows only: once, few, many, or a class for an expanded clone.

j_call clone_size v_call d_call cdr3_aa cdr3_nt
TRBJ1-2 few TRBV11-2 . CASSLSPGRVRYGYTF TGTGCCAGCAGCTTAAGCCCCGGTCGAGTACGGTATGGCTACACCTTC
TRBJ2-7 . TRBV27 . CASSVKGRSYEQYF TGTGCCAGCAGTGTCAAGGGAAGGAGCTACGAGCAGTACTTC
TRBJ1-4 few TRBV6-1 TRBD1 CASSITGQSTNEKLFF TGTGCCAGCAGTATAACGGGACAGTCAACTAATGAAAAACTGTTTTTT
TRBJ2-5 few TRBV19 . CASSAGLGQETQYF TGTGCCAGTTCGGCCGGGCTAGGACAAGAGACCCAGTACTTC
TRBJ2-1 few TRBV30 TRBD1 CAWRGDRDEQFF TGTGCCTGGAGGGGGGACAGGGACGAGCAGTTCTTC
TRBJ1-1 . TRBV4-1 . CASSHGIGDRAGAFF TGCGCCAGCAGCCATGGAATCGGTGACCGGGCGGGAGCTTTCTTT
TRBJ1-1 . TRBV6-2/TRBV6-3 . CASSYSPTPEAFF TGTGCCAGCAGTTACTCCCCGACCCCTGAAGCTTTCTTT
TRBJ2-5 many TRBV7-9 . CASSPPGAYLQETQYF TGTGCCAGCAGCCCCCCCGGGGCGTACCTCCAAGAGACCCAGTACTTC
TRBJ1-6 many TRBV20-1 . CSARVEGASNSPLHF TGCAGTGCTAGAGTGGAGGGAGCGAGTAATTCACCCCTCCACTTT
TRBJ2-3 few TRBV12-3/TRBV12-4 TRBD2 CASRPKGLADTNTDTQYF TGTGCCAGCAGACCCAAAGGACTAGCGGATACAAACACAGATACGCAGTATTTT
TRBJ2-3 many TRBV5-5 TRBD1 CASSLRTGSTDTQYF TGTGCCAGCAGCTTGAGGACAGGGAGCACAGATACGCAGTATTTT
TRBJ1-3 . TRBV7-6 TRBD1 CASSKNKQGTYSGNTIYF TGTGCCAGCAGCAAAAACAAACAGGGGACTTACTCTGGAAACACCATATATTTT
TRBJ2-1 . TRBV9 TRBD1 CASSVVGTVRNEQFF TGTGCCAGCAGCGTAGTAGGGACAGTTCGGAATGAGCAGTTCTTC
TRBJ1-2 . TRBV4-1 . CASSLQPGGINYGYTF TGCGCCAGCAGCCTCCAACCGGGAGGGATCAACTATGGCTACACCTTC
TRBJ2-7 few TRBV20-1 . CSASREPQGSYEQYF TGCAGTGCTAGCCGCGAGCCCCAGGGCTCCTACGAGCAGTACTTC
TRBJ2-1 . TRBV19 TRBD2 CASSRRTRTYNEQFF TGTGCCAGTAGTCGCAGGACTAGAACCTACAATGAGCAGTTCTTC
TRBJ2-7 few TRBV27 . CASSSSPGARIYEQYF TGTGCCAGCAGTTCCTCTCCAGGAGCTAGAATCTACGAGCAGTACTTC
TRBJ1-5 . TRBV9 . CASSEFHSTGSLWENQPQHF TGTGCCAGCAGTGAATTTCATTCGACAGGCTCACTATGGGAGAATCAGCCCCAGCATTTT
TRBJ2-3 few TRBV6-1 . CASSESYTQYF TGTGCCAGCAGTGAAAGTTATACGCAGTATTTT
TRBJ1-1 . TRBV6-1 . CASIDGGWKTEAFF TGTGCCAGCATCGACGGGGGATGGAAGACTGAAGCTTTCTTT
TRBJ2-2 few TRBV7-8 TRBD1 CASSLEGRGRTNTGELFF TGTGCCAGCAGCTTAGAGGGCAGGGGGCGAACGAACACCGGGGAGCTGTTTTTT
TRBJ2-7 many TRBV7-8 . CASSLGATTYEQYF TGTGCCAGCAGCTTAGGCGCCACCACCTACGAGCAGTACTTC